The present TCR beta chain was sequenced within a study of T cell responses to AZD1222 COVID-19 vaccine. CDR1 and CDR2 from the germline V gene are MNHEY and SVGAGI. This CDR3 is built from 15 residues. Trimming shortened V by 8 bases and J by 3 bases, and 20 bases separated the two germline ends. Here immunoSEQ multiplex PCR was the method, and the copy in TCRdb shows in-frame clones only, minus some. This sample has 95,000 to 110,000 clones, with approximately 89% found just once. This sample comprised peripheral blood, obtained 28 days after the second dose of the MenACWY control vaccine. V usage is TRBV6-5 and J usage is TRBJ2-7, with D possibly matching TRBD2 (7 bases). The clonotype originates from an adult who received the MenACWY meningococcal vaccine as a control. Here the CDR3 reads CASRGAGMNFYEQYF. The CDR3, as DNA: TGTGCCAGCCGGGGGGCAGGGATGAATTTCTACGAGCAGTACTTC.